The 30 T cell receptor beta chains listed next were all sequenced from one sample in a study of blood T cell repertoires in COVID-19. Produced via immunoSEQ multiplex PCR; TCRdb's table is partial and in-frame only. The sample lists 130,000 or so clones, roughly 90% occurring once. The sample comprised peripheral blood. Receptors were obtained from a man aged 50 to 59 with acute or convalescent COVID-19.

This rearrangement joins TRBV24-1 to TRBJ2-2; 8 nucleotides line up with TRBD1. Germline CDR1 reads KGHDR; CDR2 reads SFDVKD. J lost 6 bases, V lost 1 base, and 12 bases had no gene match. The CDR3 is made up of 18 amino acids. CDR3 protein: CATSDFGSGQGKAGELFF. The CDR3 DNA follows: TGTGCCACCAGTGATTTTGGTTCAGGACAGGGCAAGGCCGGGGAGCTGTTTTTT.

As for this clone: Other DNA sequences from this sample encode an identical CDR3 as well. This chain connects TRBV18 to TRBJ1-1; D might be TRBD1 (6 bases). Germline loops: CDR1 KGHSH, CDR2 LQKENI. The V and J ends lost 4 bases and 1 base respectively, with 10 bases between them. The CDR3 covers 14 residues. CDR3: CASSRGQSNTEAFF. The CDR3 DNA is TGTGCCAGCTCACGAGGACAGTCGAACACTGAAGCTTTCTTT.

V and J are TRBV4-3 and TRBJ1-4; 7 bases match TRBD1. CDR3 size: 16 residues. Germline lookup yields CDR1 LGHNA and CDR2 YSLEER. After removal of 1 base from V and 5 bases from J, the junction contained 7 bases not matched to a gene. CDR3 in amino acids: CASSQASTQGNEKLFF. CDR3 sequence (DNA): TGCGCCAGCAGCCAAGCCTCCACACAGGGGAATGAAAAACTGTTTTTT.

V is TRBV7-2 and J is TRBJ1-1, with D possibly TRBD1 on 5 matching bases. The CDR3 has 15 amino acids. Germline assignment: CDR1 SGHTA and CDR2 FQGNSA. V lost 2 bases and J 3 bases, leaving 13 bases between the germline ends. CDR3 sequence (DNA): TGTGCCAGCAGCTTATTAGGGGTAGGGTACACTGAAGCTTTCTTT. Protein: CASSLLGVGYTEAFF.

The J gene is TRBJ2-2, the V gene TRBV5-4; 7 bases are a match to TRBD2. CDR3 length: 18 amino acids. The ends lost 1 base at V and 0 bases at J; junction bases unmatched: 9. Germline assignment: CDR1 SGHNT and CDR2 YYREEE (reference sequence). CDR3 bases: TGTGCCAGCAGCTTGATGGTAGCGGGCTTTACGAACACCGGGGAGCTGTTTTTT. Its protein is CASSLMVAGFTNTGELFF.

On this clone: Other DNA sequences of this sample code for an identical CDR3. The rearrangement links TRBV19 to TRBJ1-6; TRBD1 is a possible D gene (6 bases). Germline V gives CDR1 LNHDA, CDR2 SQIVND (reference sequence). This CDR3 comprises 14 residues. V lost 3 bases to trimming and J lost 4 bases, with 7 bases between them. CDR3 residues: CASSIRGYNSPLHF. For the CDR3, the DNA is TGTGCCAGTAGTATCAGGGGTTATAATTCACCCCTCCACTTT. Using reference TRBV19 and TRBJ1-6 for the parts outside the CDR3, the full variable domain is DGGITQSPKYLFRKEGQNVTLSCEQNLNHDAMYWYRQDPGQGLRLIYYSQIVNDFQKGDIAEGYSVSREKKESFPLTVTSAQKNPTAFYLCASSIRGYNSPLHFGNGTRLTVT.

V usage is TRBV20-1 and J usage is TRBJ1-6; no clear D. The germline gives CDR1 DFQATT, CDR2 SNEGSKA (reference sequence). V was cut by 6 bases and J by 14 bases, with 11 bases left in between. The length of the CDR3 is 10 residues. CDR3 nucleotides: TGCAGTGCCAGTCTATCGACCCTCCACTTT. Amino acids: CSASLSTLHF.

This chain uses TRBV27 with TRBJ1-6; 9 positions match TRBD1. This CDR3 spans 14 amino acids. Germline lookup yields CDR1 MNHEY and CDR2 SMNVEV (reference sequence). V was clipped by 6 bases and J by 10 bases; unmatched bases: 7. The CDR3 DNA is TGTGCCAGCAGCACGGGACAGGGTTCGTCACCCCTCCACTTT. Amino acid sequence: CASSTGQGSSPLHF.

The chain links TRBV6-6 to TRBJ2-7; D unclear. Trimming took off 7 bases at V and 3 bases at J, with 16 bases between the two ends. The CDR3 runs to 14 residues. Germline loops: CDR1 MNHNY, CDR2 SVGAGI (reference sequence). Written as DNA, the CDR3 is TGTGCCAGCACCGCGGCCGGGTCCTACTACGAGCAGTACTTC. Translation gives CASTAAGSYYEQYF.

The chain couples TRBV27 to TRBJ2-2, with 7 bases identical to TRBD1. CDR3 size: 14 residues. Germline CDR1 is MNHEY and CDR2 is SMNVEV (reference sequence). V shed 7 bases, J shed 4 bases, and the junction held 6 bases outside the gene matches. The CDR3 is CASTYRGFTGELFF. Here the CDR3 DNA reads TGTGCCAGCACTTACAGGGGATTCACCGGGGAGCTGTTTTTT.

The V call is TRBV7-9, the J call TRBJ2-1; D is uncertain. Trimming took 4 bases from V and 4 from J, leaving 20 bases between them. CDR1 and CDR2 (germline): SEHNR, FQNEAQ (reference sequence). This CDR3 is 17 amino acids long. The CDR3 region is CASSSSSLASLYNEQFF. Written as DNA, the CDR3 is TGTGCCAGCAGCTCTAGTAGCCTCGCGAGTCTATACAATGAGCAGTTCTTC.

The CDR3: CASSFGLAGEVGLFF. In nucleotides, the CDR3 is TGTGCCAGCAGCTTTGGTCTGGCAGGGGAAGTAGGGCTGTTTTTT. The V and J genes are TRBV7-9 and TRBJ1-4, with a tentative D call TRBD1 (6 bases). The V end lost 3 bases, the J end lost 14 bases, and 22 bases lay between the germline ends. CDR1 is SEHNR, CDR2 FQNEAQ, per germline (reference sequence). The CDR3 is 15 residues long.

This clone was found a few times. The CDR3 reads CASSPTTLNTGELFF. The CDR3 nucleotides are TGTGCCAGCAGCCCTACTACCCTTAACACCGGGGAGCTGTTTTTT. The chain employs TRBV11-2 and TRBJ2-2; D is unclear. The germline V gene has CDR1 SGHAT and CDR2 FQNNGV. Deletions cut 5 bases from V and 2 bases from J, with 12 bases between. This CDR3 spans 15 amino acids.

The chain combines TRBV12-3 or TRBV12-4 with TRBJ2-1; D is unclear. The CDR3 length is 13 residues. V lost 6 bases and J 6 bases, leaving 12 bases between the germline ends. The CDR3 nucleotides read TGTGCCAGCAGACTGAACAGTGGCAATGAGCAGTTCTTC. It specifies CASRLNSGNEQFF.

The chain employs TRBV24-1 and TRBJ2-2, with 8 bases matching TRBD1. Per the germline V gene, CDR1 is KGHDR and CDR2 is SFDVKD. The CDR3 spans 15 residues. The J segment lost 6 bases and the V segment lost 2 bases, leaving 4 bases of the junction unmatched. In nucleotides, the CDR3 is TGTGCCACCAGTGATTCAGGACAGGGCCCCGGGGAGCTGTTTTTT. As protein: CATSDSGQGPGELFF.

V and J are TRBV27 and TRBJ2-7; 10 bases match TRBD2. The CDR3 runs 14 residues. CDR1 and CDR2 from the germline V gene are MNHEY and SMNVEV (reference sequence). V shed 11 bases, J shed 2 bases, and the junction held 9 bases outside the gene matches. This CDR3 reads CASSGLAAPYEQYF. For the CDR3, the DNA is TGTGCCTCCTCAGGACTAGCGGCCCCCTACGAGCAGTACTTC.

The gene calls are TRBV7-2 and TRBJ2-2; the match to TRBD2 covers 7 bases. Trimming removed 5 bases from V and 7 bases from J; junction bases left unmatched: 7. This CDR3 is 14 amino acids long. Germline V gene sequence: CDR1 SGHTA, CDR2 FQGNSA. The CDR3 DNA reads as TGTGCCAGCAGCCAAAGCGGGGATGACGGGGAGCTGTTTTTT. It translates to CASSQSGDDGELFF.

The J gene is TRBJ1-1, the V gene TRBV21-1. TRBV21-1 is given as a pseudogene. The CDR3 spans 12 residues. CDR3 protein: CASSLGGPGAFF. In DNA form, the CDR3 reads TGTGCCAGCAGCCTAGGAGGGCCAGGGGCTTTCTTT.

The V call is TRBV19, the J call TRBJ1-5; possible D gene TRBD1, 5 bases. The V gene's germline CDR1 is LNHDA and CDR2 SQIVND (reference sequence). V lost 6 bases to trimming and J lost 5 bases, with 8 bases between them. The CDR3 has 12 amino acids. CDR3 nucleotides: TGTGCCAGTAGCCTGACAGATCAGCCCCAGCATTTT. It is translated as CASSLTDQPQHF.

This clone has more than one count but fewer than ten. The chain employs TRBV7-9 and TRBJ2-1; 11 bases agree with TRBD2. The CDR3 has 17 residues. Germline V gives CDR1 SEHNR, CDR2 FQNEAQ (reference sequence). The V and J ends lost 1 base and 3 bases, in that order; junction bases with no gene match: 5. CDR3 amino acids: CASSLGETSGNYNEQFF. The CDR3 nucleotides read TGTGCCAGCAGCTTAGGGGAGACTAGCGGGAACTACAATGAGCAGTTCTTC.

The chain has TRBV3-1 (or the pseudogene TRBV3-2) and TRBJ1-2, with TRBD1 matching 8 bases. V lost 1 base, J lost 4 bases, and 5 bases stayed unmatched. Germline lookup yields CDR1 LGHDT and CDR2 YNNKEL (reference sequence). CDR3 length: 15 residues. DNA of the CDR3: TGTGCCAGCAGCCAAGGTGACAGGGGTAGCTATGGCTACACCTTC. This encodes CASSQGDRGSYGYTF.

V gene TRBV7-8 combines with J gene TRBJ2-1; D is perhaps TRBD1 (5 bases). The germline V gene has CDR1 SGHVS and CDR2 FQNEAQ. The CDR3 loop spans 16 amino acids. Trimming cost V 0 bases and J 0 bases, with 9 bases left between them. The CDR3 is CASSLAGLGSYNEQFF. CDR3 bases: TGTGCCAGCAGCTTAGCGGGGCTAGGCTCCTACAATGAGCAGTTCTTC. The full variable domain, completed using reference TRBV7-8 and TRBJ2-1, is GAGVSQSPRYKVAKRGQDVALRCDPISGHVSLFWYQQALGQGPEFLTYFQNEAQLDKSGLPSDRFFAERPEGSVSTLKIQRTQQEDSAVYLCASSLAGLGSYNEQFFGPGTRLTVL.

The chain couples TRBV5-6 to TRBJ2-1; D gene ambiguous. CDR3 length: 15 residues. Looked up from germline, CDR1 is SGHDT and CDR2 is YYEEEE. Trimming removed 0 bases at V and 0 bases at J, with 7 bases between. The CDR3 loop reads CASSLDFSSYNEQFF. Written as DNA, the CDR3 is TGTGCCAGCAGCTTGGATTTCAGCTCCTACAATGAGCAGTTCTTC.

V and J are TRBV5-8 and TRBJ2-1, with 8 bases fitting TRBD2. The CDR3 is 15 residues long. Germline trimming cut 2 bases from V and 3 bases from J; bases unmatched to any gene: 4. Germline-derived CDR1 and CDR2 are SGHTS and YDEGEE. The CDR3 sequence: CASSFGLAFYNEQFF. DNA of the CDR3: TGTGCCAGCAGCTTCGGACTAGCATTCTACAATGAGCAGTTCTTC. The full variable domain, rest sourced from reference TRBV5-8 and TRBJ2-1, is EAGVTQSPTHLIKTRGQQATLRCSPISGHTSVYWYQQALGLGLQFLLWYDEGEERNRGNFPPRFSGRQFPNYSSELNVNALELEDSALYLCASSFGLAFYNEQFFGPGTRLTVL.

The rearrangement joins TRBV6-2 or TRBV6-3 to TRBJ2-1; TRBD1 aligns across 7 bases. J was trimmed by 9 bases and V by 2 bases; bases with no gene match: 13. CDR1 is MNHEY, CDR2 SVGEGT, per germline. The CDR3 length is 16 residues. CDR3 in DNA: TGTGCCAGCAGTTACATAAGCCCCACAGGGGATGCTGAGCAGTTCTTC. Translating it yields CASSYISPTGDAEQFF.

In nucleotides, the CDR3 is TGTGCCAGTAGTATAGTCCTGGGGGCATCCTCTGGGGCCAACGTCCTGACTTTC. As protein: CASSIVLGASSGANVLTF. This chain uses TRBV19 with TRBJ2-6; a possible D gene is TRBD1 (6 bases). The germline V gene encodes CDR1 LNHDA and CDR2 SQIVND (reference sequence). The CDR3 is made up of 18 amino acids. The V end lost 1 base, the J end lost 0 bases, and 13 bases lay between the germline ends. The full variable domain, completed using reference TRBV19 and TRBJ2-6, is DGGITQSPKYLFRKEGQNVTLSCEQNLNHDAMYWYRQDPGQGLRLIYYSQIVNDFQKGDIAEGYSVSREKKESFPLTVTSAQKNPTAFYLCASSIVLGASSGANVLTFGAGSRLTVL.

This chain links TRBV6-1 with TRBJ2-3, with 9 bases identical to TRBD1. The V gene's germline CDR1 is MNHNS and CDR2 SASEGT. This CDR3 has 17 residues. V gave up 4 bases and J gave up 2 bases; unmatched junction bases: 10. The CDR3 here is CASSAGSGTGYTDTQYF. The CDR3 DNA reads as TGTGCCAGCAGTGCGGGATCCGGGACAGGGTACACAGATACGCAGTATTTT.

This clone showed up just once. This rearrangement joins TRBV6-1 to TRBJ1-1, with 8 bases fitting TRBD1. Germline values: CDR1 MNHNS, CDR2 SASEGT. The CDR3 covers 14 residues. J was trimmed by 5 bases and V by 1 base; bases with no gene match: 3. CDR3 region: CASSEVRGRTEAFF. CDR3 nucleotides: TGTGCCAGCAGTGAAGTCAGGGGGCGGACTGAAGCTTTCTTT.

The V gene is TRBV5-6, the J gene TRBJ2-7; TRBD1 matches 7 bases. This CDR3 is 15 amino acids long. Trimming removed 0 bases from V and 2 bases from J; junction bases left unmatched: 5. In germline, CDR1 is SGHDT, CDR2 YYEEEE. The CDR3 DNA reads as TGTGCCAGCAGCTTGGGGGGGACAGCGACCTACGAGCAGTACTTC. This codes for CASSLGGTATYEQYF.

The CDR3 is CAWSVVLQGSYGYTF. DNA of the CDR3: TGTGCCTGGAGTGTAGTCCTACAGGGTAGCTATGGCTACACCTTC. The rearrangement links TRBV30 to TRBJ1-2; a possible D gene is TRBD1 (6 bases). Germline lookup yields CDR1 GTSNPN and CDR2 SVGIG (reference sequence). This CDR3 is built from 15 residues. V lost 0 bases, J lost 4 bases, and 15 bases lay in between.